The T cell receptor (beta chain) under discussion was sequenced for a study of shared T cell receptors in the human thymus. The data were produced by immunoSEQ multiplex PCR, yet TCRdb's version contains in-frame clones alone and is incomplete. Seen here are hundreds of thousands of clones, roughly 90% observed once, and the top ten hold over 0.008%. The length of the CDR3 is 17 residues. Germline V gene data show CDR1 as SGHRS and CDR2 as YFSETQ. V gave up 3 bases and J gave up 0 bases, with 17 bases separating them. These data also formed part of another study, on human thymus T cells. That source reports: Those donating were healthy Finnish infants in corrective surgery for congenital heart defects. Resections obtained during corrective heart surgery supplied the thymus tissue.

Sequenced: thymocytes. The rearrangement links TRBV5-1 to TRBJ2-3; perhaps TRBD2 as D (6 bases). This clonotype was obtained from a boy less than two years old with a congenital heart defect. The CDR3 here is CASSSPSGLSSTDTQYF. CDR3 DNA sequence: TGCGCCAGCAGCTCCCCCAGCGGACTATCAAGCACAGATACGCAGTATTTT.